Given below is one T cell receptor (beta chain) in context. Construction of the TCR beta libraries employed iRepertoire HTBI primers in conjunction with Arm-PCR of CDR3 regions. TCRdb redid the calling of the multiplex PCR reads with MiXCR, one entry per CDR3 protein. The sample contains roughly 520,000 distinct CDR3 sequences, approximately 12% of which appear only once. This CDR3 has 12 residues. The V end lost 4 bases, the J end lost 1 base, and 8 bases lay between the germline ends. Germline assignment: CDR1 SQVTM and CDR2 ANQGSEA. These data originate in a study of regulatory T cells in long-lasting Graves disease. Time point: newly diagnosed GD, antithyroid drugs for less than 3 months. Preparation of the TCR library used RNA extracted from PBMCs. American Thyroid Association guidelines defined how Graves' disease was diagnosed. The same sample was also studied in work on T cells in Graves' hyperthyroidism and ophthalmopathy.

The sequence was collected from a woman in her 30s with Graves disease. This chain links TRBV29-1 with TRBJ2-7, with D tentatively TRBD2 (6 bases). Sequences were derived from peripheral blood mononuclear cells (PBMCs), sampled at new diagnosis, from a patient treated with antithyroid drugs. For the CDR3, the DNA is TGCAGCGTTGGCCGGGAGTCCTACGAGCAGTACTTC. It encodes CSVGRESYEQYF.